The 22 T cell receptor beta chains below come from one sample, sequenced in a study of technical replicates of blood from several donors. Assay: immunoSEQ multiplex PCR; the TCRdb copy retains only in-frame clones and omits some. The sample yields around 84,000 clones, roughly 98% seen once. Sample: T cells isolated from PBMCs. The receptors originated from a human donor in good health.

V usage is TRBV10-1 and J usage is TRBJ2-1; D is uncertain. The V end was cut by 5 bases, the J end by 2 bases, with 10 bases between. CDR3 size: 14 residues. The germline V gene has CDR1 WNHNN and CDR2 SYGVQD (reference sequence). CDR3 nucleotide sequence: TGCGCCAGCAGTCCCAGGCCAACCTACAATGAGCAGTTCTTC. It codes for CASSPRPTYNEQFF.

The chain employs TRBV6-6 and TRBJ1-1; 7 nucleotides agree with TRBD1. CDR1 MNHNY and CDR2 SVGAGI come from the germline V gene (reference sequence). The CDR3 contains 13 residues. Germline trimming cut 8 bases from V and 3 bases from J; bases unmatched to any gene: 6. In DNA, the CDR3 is TGTGCCAGCTACCGGGACAGAGACACTGAAGCTTTCTTT. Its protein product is CASYRDRDTEAFF.

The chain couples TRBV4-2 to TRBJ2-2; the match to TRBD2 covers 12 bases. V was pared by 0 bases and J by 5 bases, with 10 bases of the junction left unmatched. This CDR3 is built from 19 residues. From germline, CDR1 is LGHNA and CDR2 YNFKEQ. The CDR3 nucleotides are TGTGCCAGCAGCCAAGACCGACTAGCGGGAGCGTGGGTTACCGGGGAGCTGTTTTTT. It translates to CASSQDRLAGAWVTGELFF.

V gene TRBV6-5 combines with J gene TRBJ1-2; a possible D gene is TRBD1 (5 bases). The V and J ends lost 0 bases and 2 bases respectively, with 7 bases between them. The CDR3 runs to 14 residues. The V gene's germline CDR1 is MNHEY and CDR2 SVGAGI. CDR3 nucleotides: TGTGCCAGCAGTTACTCCTCAGGGAACTATGGCTACACCTTC. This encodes CASSYSSGNYGYTF.

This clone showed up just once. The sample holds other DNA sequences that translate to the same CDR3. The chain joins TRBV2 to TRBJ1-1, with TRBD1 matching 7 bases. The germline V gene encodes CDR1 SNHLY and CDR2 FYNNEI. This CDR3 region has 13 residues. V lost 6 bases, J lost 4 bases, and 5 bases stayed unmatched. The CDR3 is CASSGDSGTEAFF. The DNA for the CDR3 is TGTGCCAGCAGCGGGGACAGCGGCACTGAAGCTTTCTTT.

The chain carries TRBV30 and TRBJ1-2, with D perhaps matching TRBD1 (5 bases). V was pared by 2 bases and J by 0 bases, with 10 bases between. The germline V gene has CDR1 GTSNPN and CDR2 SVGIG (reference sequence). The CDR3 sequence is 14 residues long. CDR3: CAWSRVTANYGYTF. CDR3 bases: TGTGCCTGGAGTCGGGTGACAGCTAACTATGGCTACACCTTC.

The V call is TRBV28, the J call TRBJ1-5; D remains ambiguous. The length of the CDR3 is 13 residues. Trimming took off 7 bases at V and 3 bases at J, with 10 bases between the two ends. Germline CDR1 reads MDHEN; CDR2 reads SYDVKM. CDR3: CASTFRINQPQHF. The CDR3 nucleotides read TGTGCCAGCACCTTCAGGATCAATCAGCCCCAGCATTTT.

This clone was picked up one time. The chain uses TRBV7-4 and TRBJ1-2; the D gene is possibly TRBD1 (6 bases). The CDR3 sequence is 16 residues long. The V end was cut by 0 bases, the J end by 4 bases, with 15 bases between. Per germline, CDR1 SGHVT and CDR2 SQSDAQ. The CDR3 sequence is CASSLAAGQIIYGYTF. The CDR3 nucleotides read TGTGCCAGCAGCTTAGCTGCTGGACAGATTATCTATGGCTACACCTTC.

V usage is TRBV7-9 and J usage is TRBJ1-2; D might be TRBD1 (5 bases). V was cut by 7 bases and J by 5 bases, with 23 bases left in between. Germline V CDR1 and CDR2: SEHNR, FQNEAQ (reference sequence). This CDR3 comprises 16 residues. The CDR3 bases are TGTGCCAGCACCTCCCAGGGATTCCAGTTGAATTATGGCTACACCTTC. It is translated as CASTSQGFQLNYGYTF.

The CDR3 loop is CASQYSGSGTDTQYF. The CDR3 nucleotides read TGTGCCAGTCAATATAGCGGGAGTGGCACAGATACGCAGTATTTT. This rearrangement joins TRBV19 to TRBJ2-3, with 9 bases that match TRBD2. With 8 bases clipped from V and 1 base from J, the junction kept 7 bases outside the gene matches. The CDR3 has 15 amino acids. Looked up from germline, CDR1 is LNHDA and CDR2 is SQIVND (reference sequence).

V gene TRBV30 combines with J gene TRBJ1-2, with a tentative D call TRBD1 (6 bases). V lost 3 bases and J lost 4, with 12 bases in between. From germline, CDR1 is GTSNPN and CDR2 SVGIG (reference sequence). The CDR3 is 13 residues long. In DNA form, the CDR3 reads TGTGCCTGGAGGGGGGACAACCTCTATGGCTACACCTTC. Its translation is CAWRGDNLYGYTF. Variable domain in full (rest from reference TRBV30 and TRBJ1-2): SQTIHQWPATLVQPVGSPLSLECTVEGTSNPNLYWYRQAAGRGLQLLFYSVGIGQISSEVPQNLSASRPQDRQFILSSKKLLLSDSGFYLCAWRGDNLYGYTFGSGTRLTVV.

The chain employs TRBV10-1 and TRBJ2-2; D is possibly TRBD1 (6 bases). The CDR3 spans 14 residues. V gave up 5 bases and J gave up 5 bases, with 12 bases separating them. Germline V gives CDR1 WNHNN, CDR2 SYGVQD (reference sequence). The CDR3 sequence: CASSFTGSTGELFF. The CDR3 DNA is TGCGCCAGCAGTTTTACAGGGAGTACCGGGGAGCTGTTTTTT.

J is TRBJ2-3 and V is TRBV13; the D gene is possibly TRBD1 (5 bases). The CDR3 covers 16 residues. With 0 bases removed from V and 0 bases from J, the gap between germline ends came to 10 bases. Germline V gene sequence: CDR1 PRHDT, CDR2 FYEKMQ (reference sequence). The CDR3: CASSLGAKGSTDTQYF. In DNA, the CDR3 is TGTGCCAGCAGCTTAGGGGCGAAGGGGAGCACAGATACGCAGTATTTT.

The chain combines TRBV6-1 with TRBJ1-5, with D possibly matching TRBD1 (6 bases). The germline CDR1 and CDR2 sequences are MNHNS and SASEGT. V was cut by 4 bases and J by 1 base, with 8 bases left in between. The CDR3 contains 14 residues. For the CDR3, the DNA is TGTGCCAGCAGTGGGACAGCCAGCAATCAGCCCCAGCATTTT. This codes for CASSGTASNQPQHF.

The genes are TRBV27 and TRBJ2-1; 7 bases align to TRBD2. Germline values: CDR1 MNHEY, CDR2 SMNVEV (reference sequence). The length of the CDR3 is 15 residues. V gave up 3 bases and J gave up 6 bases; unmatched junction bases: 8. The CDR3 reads CASSFGREIPNEQFF. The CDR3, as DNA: TGTGCCAGCAGTTTTGGGAGGGAGATCCCCAATGAGCAGTTCTTC.

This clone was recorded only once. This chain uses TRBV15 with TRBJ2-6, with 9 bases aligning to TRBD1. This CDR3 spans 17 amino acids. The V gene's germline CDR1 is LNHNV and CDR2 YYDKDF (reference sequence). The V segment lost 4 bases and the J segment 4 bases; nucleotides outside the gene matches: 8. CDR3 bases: TGTGCCACCAGCACGGGGACAGGGTTGTTGGGGGCCAACGTCCTGACTTTC. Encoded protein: CATSTGTGLLGANVLTF.

For the CDR3, the DNA is TGTGCCAGCAGCCCGACGAGGGTTCAAGAGACCCAGTACTTC. It translates to CASSPTRVQETQYF. The chain joins TRBV9 to TRBJ2-5; tentative D call: TRBD2 (5 bases). The CDR3 has 14 residues. Trimming cost V 4 bases and J 2 bases, with 12 bases left between them. CDR1 is SGDLS, CDR2 YYNGEE, per germline. Supplemented by reference TRBV9 and TRBJ2-5, the full variable domain reads DSGVTQTPKHLITATGQRVTLRCSPRSGDLSVYWYQQSLDQGLQFLIQYYNGEERAKGNILERFSAQQFPDLHSELNLSSLELGDSALYFCASSPTRVQETQYFGPGTRLLVL.

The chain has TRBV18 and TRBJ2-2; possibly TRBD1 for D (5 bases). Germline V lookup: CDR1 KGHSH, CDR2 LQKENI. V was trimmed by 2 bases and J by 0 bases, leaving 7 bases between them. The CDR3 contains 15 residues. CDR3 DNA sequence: TGTGCCAGCTCACCAGGGGCGGCGAACACCGGGGAGCTGTTTTTT. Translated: CASSPGAANTGELFF.

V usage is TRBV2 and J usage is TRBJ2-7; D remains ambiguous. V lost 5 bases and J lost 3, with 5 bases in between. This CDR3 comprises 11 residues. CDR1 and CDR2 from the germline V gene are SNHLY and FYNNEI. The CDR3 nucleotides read TGTGCCAGCAGTATAGTCTACGAGCAGTACTTC. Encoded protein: CASSIVYEQYF.

CDR3 sequence: CASSFGNQETQYF. CDR3 nucleotides: TGCGCCAGCAGCTTTGGCAACCAAGAGACCCAGTACTTC. This chain uses TRBV5-1 with TRBJ2-5; D is uncertain. The CDR3 length is 13 residues. V was shortened by 2 bases and J by 0 bases, with 5 bases between the two germline ends. Looked up from germline, CDR1 is SGHRS and CDR2 is YFSETQ.

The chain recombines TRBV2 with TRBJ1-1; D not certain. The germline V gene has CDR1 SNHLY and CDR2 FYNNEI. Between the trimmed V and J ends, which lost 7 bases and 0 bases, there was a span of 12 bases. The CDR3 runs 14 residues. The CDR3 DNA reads TGTGCCAGCATTATGGAGGCGTTGAACACTGAAGCTTTCTTT. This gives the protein CASIMEALNTEAFF.

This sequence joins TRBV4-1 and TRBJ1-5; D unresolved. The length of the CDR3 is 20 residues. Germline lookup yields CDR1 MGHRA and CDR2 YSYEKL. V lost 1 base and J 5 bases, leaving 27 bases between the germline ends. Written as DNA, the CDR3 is TGCGCCAGCAGCCAAGGGACCGACTTCCGCTGGACTAGCTCCTATCAGCCCCAGCATTTT. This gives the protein CASSQGTDFRWTSSYQPQHF.